Listed here is a single TCR beta chain. This clone was counted a few times. Its binding antigen is unknown. No base quality information exists; no much larger clone differs at one position. On the day of marrow donation, related bone marrow donors gave peripheral blood samples. Mononuclear cells from peripheral blood and bone marrow were separated by Ficoll-Hypaque density centrifugation and then cryopreserved. This specimen comes from a study of T cells after posttransplantation cyclophosphamide (TCRdb year 2016). With respect to the entire study: Using TRB sequencing, the study followed how the T cell repertoire reconstituted after myeloablative bone marrow transplantation in which posttransplantation cyclophosphamide served as GVHD prophylaxis. Public TRB sequences were searched against a database of over 3,500 sequences associated with responses to pathogens, tumor antigens, self-antigens and alloantigens. TRA and TRB clonality were tightly correlated in roughly ten samples, so subsequent TCR analyses focused on TRB only. Blood from every one of the 30 to 40 PTCy patients who had 1-year posttransplant specimens underwent TRB sequencing. TRB sequencing was also done on up to about 3 additional blood samples from 2 to 5.2 years after transplant in 3 patients, and on pretransplant blood from 4 patients. Antigen receptor sequencing covered samples from some 35 PTCy-treated patients and approximately 17 of their related bone marrow donors. The study at large found these results: Across the approximately 45 patients, TRB clonality was highly associated with recipient CMV seropositivity and CMV reactivation, and diversity with PTCy was similar to that in the CNI/methotrexate controls. At 1-2 months, donor-recipient similarity was low but rose over the first year, and the later blood repertoires were often dominated by donor CD8+ memory clones. The TRB repertoires of T cells infiltrating skin or the GI tract showed only limited overlap with the TRB repertoires found in blood.

Trimming at the junction amounts to 0 bases on V and 0 bases on J, and the germline ends lie 7 bases apart. Counted from cysteine to phenylalanine, this CDR3 has 14 amino acids. Only the CDR3 part of the read is kept: 42 bases, read in frame from the first base. Based on the germline V gene, the CDR1 and CDR2 sequences are SGDLS and YYNGEE. Genomic DNA was the input for TRB sequencing, which was run either with the immunoSEQ assay at survey resolution or with the hsTCRB kit. Processing in the source paper ran as follows. The immunoSEQ software was used for initial read processing, and the LymphoSeq R package was used for repertoire analyses. Clonality was calculated as 1 minus normalized Shannon entropy, and the Gini coefficient was also calculated for each TRB dataset. To infer phenotypes in unsorted samples, TRB sequences from sorted subsets of the recipient or donor were mapped onto unsorted samples from the same recipient. TCRdb took this table from immuneACCESS and kept in-frame rearrangements with V and J called. Such tables lack part of the clones; where checked against another copy, unresolved V genes explain under half of the gap, and the rest is unexplained. V and J calls and clone size are copied from that table; D and trimming were computed from the DNA. In this sample, some 40,000 clones appear, none counted once only. The leading ten clones occupy 2% to 3% of the sample.

The chain employs TRBV9 and TRBJ2-7, with the D gene too uncertain to name. Sequenced: PBMCs. The receptor's source is a man aged 40-49 years in good health, CMV-negative, and a related stem cell transplant donor. The CDR3 is CASSVGGSSYEQYF. In nucleotides, the sequence is TGTGCCAGCAGCGTAGGAGGTAGCTCCTACGAGCAGTACTTC.